These 26 T cell receptor beta chains originate from one sample sequenced in a study of T-cell reconstitution after alpha-beta-depleted transplantation in children. Unique molecular identifiers were incorporated into the prepared TCRbeta library. TCRdb called the PCR reads again in MiXCR, with one record for every CDR3 protein. In the table there are 210,000 or so distinct CDR3 sequences, 11% of which are singletons. This material consisted of PBMCs, taken before TCRalphabeta/CD19-depleted stem cell transplant. All receptors derive from a child less than two years old with acute myeloid leukemia, due to receive a stem cell transplant.

In this sample, this clonotype turned up many times. This chain joins TRBV5-1 and TRBJ2-2; 8 bases fit TRBD1. Looked up from germline, CDR1 is SGHRS and CDR2 is YFSETQ. CDR3 length: 16 residues. Losses at the gene ends were 0 bases for V and 4 bases for J; bases not matched to a gene: 5. CDR3 nucleotides: TGCGCCAGCAGCTTGGAGGGGACAGGCTTCACCGGGGAGCTGTTTTTT. Amino acid sequence: CASSLEGTGFTGELFF.

This clonotype occurred many times. This chain links TRBV20-1 with TRBJ1-4; D call uncertain. CDR1 is DFQATT and CDR2 is SNEGSKA in the germline V gene (reference sequence). The CDR3 is 13 residues long. Trimming stripped 4 bases from V and 14 bases from J, with 20 bases between. DNA of the CDR3: TGCAGTGCTATTGACACTATGAATGAAAGGCTGTTTTTT. Translating gives CSAIDTMNERLFF.

This clonotype was recorded many times. This sequence joins TRBV20-1 and TRBJ1-1, with D uncertain. Between the trimmed V and J ends, which lost 3 bases and 7 bases, there was a span of 6 bases. Germline V lookup: CDR1 DFQATT, CDR2 SNEGSKA (reference sequence). The CDR3 length is 10 residues. The CDR3 bases are TGCAGTGCTAGGGACCTTGAAGCTTTCTTT. Translation: CSARDLEAFF.

The sample holds many counts of this clonotype. The rearrangement uses TRBV5-1 and TRBJ2-4; D might be TRBD1 (6 bases). The CDR3 length is 14 residues. V shed 0 bases and J shed 8 bases, with 12 bases lying between them. Germline CDR1 SGHRS, CDR2 YFSETQ. The CDR3 DNA is TGCGCCAGCAGCTTGGACAGGGTCGGGGACATTCAGTACTTC. It specifies CASSLDRVGDIQYF.

This clonotype was counted ten times or more. V usage is TRBV12-3 or TRBV12-4 and J usage is TRBJ2-7, with D possibly TRBD2 on 5 matching bases. V lost 6 bases and J 0 bases, leaving 12 bases between the germline ends. The CDR3 length is 14 residues. CDR3 region: CASRLTRGSYEQYF. In DNA form, the CDR3 reads TGTGCCAGCAGGCTTACCCGGGGCTCCTACGAGCAGTACTTC.

The chain couples TRBV4-3 to TRBJ1-4; perhaps TRBD1 as D (6 bases). Trimming shortened V by 5 bases and J by 4 bases, and 11 bases separated the two germline ends. Germline loops: CDR1 LGHNA, CDR2 YSLEER. CDR3 length: 14 amino acids. The CDR3 loop reads CASSWDMGNEKLFF. The CDR3 DNA is TGCGCCAGCAGCTGGGACATGGGTAATGAAAAACTGTTTTTT.

This clonotype has just a few counts. DNA of the CDR3: TGTGCCAGCTCACCAAGGACTAGCGGGTACTACGAGCAGTACTTC. Its protein product is CASSPRTSGYYEQYF. The chain employs TRBV18 and TRBJ2-7, with 11 bases matching TRBD2. The V and J ends lost 2 bases and 3 bases, in that order; junction bases with no gene match: 3. CDR3 length equals 15 residues. Per germline, CDR1 KGHSH and CDR2 LQKENI.

This clonotype appeared many times. The chain couples TRBV10-3 to TRBJ2-3; D is perhaps TRBD1 or TRBD2 (5 bases each). Trimming took off 4 bases at V and 1 base at J, with 12 bases between the two ends. The CDR3 loop spans 15 amino acids. The germline CDR1 and CDR2 sequences are ENHRY and SYGVKD. This CDR3 reads CAISVRDQGTDTQYF. Here the CDR3 DNA reads TGTGCCATCAGTGTCCGGGACCAGGGCACAGATACGCAGTATTTT.

The table lists this clonotype with many counts. The chain joins TRBV30 to TRBJ2-7; D remains ambiguous. This CDR3 comprises 10 residues. The germline V gene has CDR1 GTSNPN and CDR2 SVGIG (reference sequence). V was pared by 7 bases and J by 5 bases, with 9 bases between. CDR3 protein: CAYNSDEQYF. For the CDR3, the DNA is TGTGCCTACAATTCCGACGAGCAGTACTTC.

This clonotype was observed many times. The rearrangement joins TRBV20-1 to TRBJ2-5; TRBD1 might be the D (6 bases). Between the trimmed V and J ends, which lost 6 bases and 5 bases, there was a span of 10 bases. Germline V CDR1 and CDR2: DFQATT, SNEGSKA (reference sequence). CDR3 size: 11 residues. The CDR3 sequence is CSANRDETQYF. DNA of the CDR3: TGCAGTGCAAACAGGGATGAGACCCAGTACTTC.

This clonotype showed up many times. The chain combines TRBV12-3 or TRBV12-4 with TRBJ2-1; TRBD2 agrees at 10 bases. V shed 6 bases and J 8 bases; nucleotides not matched to a gene: 10. The CDR3 sequence is 15 residues long. CDR3 residues: CASSRTSGNAYEQFF. CDR3 nucleotides: TGTGCCAGCAGCAGAACTAGCGGGAACGCGTATGAGCAGTTCTTC.

In this sample, this clonotype turned up many times. The J gene is TRBJ2-1, the V gene TRBV4-3, with 8 bases that match TRBD2. The J segment lost 6 bases and the V segment lost 0 bases, leaving 7 bases of the junction unmatched. In germline, CDR1 is LGHNA, CDR2 YSLEER. The CDR3 runs 16 residues. CDR3 DNA sequence: TGCGCCAGCAGCCAAGACTTTCCGGGAGGGGGCAATGAGCAGTTCTTC. The encoded protein is CASSQDFPGGGNEQFF.

Ten or more counts support this clonotype. This chain connects TRBV10-3 to TRBJ2-1; 7 bases map to TRBD2. The V segment lost 6 bases and the J segment 5 bases; nucleotides outside the gene matches: 1. CDR1 is ENHRY, CDR2 SYGVKD, per germline. The CDR3 consists of 12 residues. The CDR3 reads CAIRGGDNEQFF. CDR3 DNA: TGTGCCATCAGGGGGGGGGACAATGAGCAGTTCTTC.

The genes are TRBV12-1 and TRBJ2-2. TRBV12-1 is classified as a pseudogene. The CDR3 runs 15 residues. The CDR3 sequence: CASSFGRNEHRGAVF. The CDR3 DNA reads TGTGCCAGCAGCTTTGGCCGGAACGAACACCGGGGAGCTGTTTTT.

At least ten counts were recorded for this clonotype. Mismatch with germline at one junction end may stem from a read error. The genes are TRBV5-1 and TRBJ2-1; TRBD1 matches at 7 bases. CDR1 and CDR2 (germline): SGHRS, YFSETQ. The CDR3 length is 14 residues. In DNA form, the CDR3 reads TGCGCCAGCAGCCTGGCGTCCTCCGGGACAGCGGAAATCTTC. Its translation is CASSLASSGTAEIF. Complete variable domain (other parts from reference TRBV5-1 and TRBJ2-1): KAGVTQTPRYLIKTRGQQVTLSCSPISGHRSVSWYQQTPGQGLQFLFEYFSETQRNKGNFPGRFSGRQFSNSRSEMNVSTLELGDSALYLCASSLASSGTAEIFGPGTRLTVL.

The table lists this clonotype with many counts. The gene calls are TRBV12-3 or TRBV12-4 and TRBJ2-7, with 11 bases lining up with TRBD1. V was pared by 6 bases and J by 0 bases, with 7 bases of the junction left unmatched. This CDR3 is 16 amino acids long. Written as DNA, the CDR3 is TGTGCCAGCAGCCGCGGGACAGGGGGGATCTCCTACGAGCAGTACGTC. Protein product: CASSRGTGGISYEQYV.

Many counts were recorded for this clonotype. This sequence joins TRBV5-1 and TRBJ1-5; D unclear. Trimming cost V 0 bases and J 7 bases, with 14 bases left between them. This CDR3 is built from 15 residues. Germline V gene lookup returns CDR1 SGHRS and CDR2 YFSETQ. CDR3: CASSLEGIGFQPQHF. CDR3 DNA sequence: TGCGCCAGCAGCTTGGAAGGGATAGGCTTCCAGCCCCAGCATTTT.

The gene calls are TRBV18 and TRBJ1-2, with D tentatively TRBD1 (5 bases). Germline-derived CDR1 and CDR2 are KGHSH and LQKENI. The CDR3 covers 17 residues. Deletions cut 1 base from V and 1 base from J, with 16 bases between. The CDR3 bases are TGTGCCAGCTCACCACGCTCTAGGGACCTCAATAACTATGGCTACACCTTC. Its translation is CASSPRSRDLNNYGYTF.

The table lists this clonotype with many counts. The gene calls are TRBV30 and TRBJ1-5; a possible D gene is TRBD1 (6 bases). Trimming left V 3 bases short and J 4 bases short, with 13 bases between. This CDR3 has 14 residues. Germline V gene sequence: CDR1 GTSNPN, CDR2 SVGIG (reference sequence). The DNA for the CDR3 is TGTGCCTGGAGCGTGCACAGGGCGAATCAGCCCCAGCATTTT. Translation: CAWSVHRANQPQHF.

This clonotype was counted ten times or more. The J gene is TRBJ2-7, the V gene TRBV6-5; perhaps TRBD1 as D (5 bases). The CDR3 totals 15 residues. Germline lookup yields CDR1 MNHEY and CDR2 SVGAGI. Trimming cost V 0 bases and J 3 bases, with 12 bases left between them. CDR3 protein: CASSYSNRQIYEQYF. CDR3 nucleotides: TGTGCCAGCAGTTACTCGAACAGGCAGATCTACGAGCAGTACTTC.

This clonotype was observed at least ten times. The CDR3 spells CASRGRPGANTGELFF. CDR3 coding DNA: TGTGCCAGCAGAGGGCGTCCGGGTGCGAACACCGGGGAGCTGTTTTTT. The chain combines TRBV6-1 with TRBJ2-2; no clear D gene. V was shortened by 6 bases and J by 0 bases, with 14 bases between the two germline ends. This CDR3 contains 16 residues. The V gene's germline CDR1 is MNHNS and CDR2 SASEGT.

This clonotype showed up many times. This chain joins TRBV7-3 and TRBJ2-1; 8 bases are shared with TRBD2. Germline V gene data show CDR1 as SGHTA and CDR2 as FQGTGA. V gave up 3 bases and J gave up 9 bases; unmatched junction bases: 10. The CDR3 spans 15 residues. The CDR3 region is CASSLAGGPGSEQFF. DNA for the CDR3: TGTGCCAGCAGCTTGGCGGGGGGCCCGGGGAGTGAGCAGTTCTTC.

At least ten counts were recorded for this clonotype. The rearrangement links TRBV29-1 to TRBJ1-1; D gene unclear. Germline CDR1 reads SQVTM; CDR2 reads ANQGSEA. V was shortened by 8 bases and J by 2 bases, with 12 bases between the two germline ends. The CDR3 runs 12 residues. CDR3 protein: CSLRLPNTEAFF. DNA of the CDR3: TGCAGCCTTCGCCTACCTAACACTGAAGCTTTCTTT.

There are a few counts of this clonotype. The chain is built from TRBV6-1 and TRBJ2-1, with D unclear. V lost 6 bases, J lost 0 bases, and 12 bases lay in between. The CDR3 has 15 residues. CDR1 is MNHNS and CDR2 is SASEGT in the germline V gene. The CDR3 region is CASSRLMSSYNEQFF. The CDR3 nucleotides are TGTGCCAGCAGCAGACTCATGAGCTCCTACAATGAGCAGTTCTTC.

This clonotype was found many times. This chain joins TRBV20-1 and TRBJ1-4; D possibly corresponds to TRBD1 (5 bases). CDR1 is DFQATT, CDR2 SNEGSKA, per germline (reference sequence). The V and J ends lost 3 bases and 0 bases respectively, with 5 bases between them. CDR3 length equals 13 residues. CDR3 nucleotides: TGCAGTGCTAGGACAGCAACTAATGAAAAACTGTTTTTT. It yields the protein CSARTATNEKLFF.

This clonotype has at least ten counts. This chain connects TRBV21-1 to TRBJ2-2. TRBV21-1 is noted as a pseudogene. CDR3 length equals 15 residues. CDR3 in DNA: TGTGCCAGCAGCAGAGATAGCGGGAACACCGGGGAGCTGTTTTTT. It encodes CASSRDSGNTGELFF.